This T cell receptor (beta chain) is from a study of blood T cells in healthy people across ages. Next came a second PCR, run for about 6 to 12 cycles, which used a sample-barcoded 5' primer along with a J-beta primer mix. TCRdb reanalysed the 5' RACE reads using MiXCR and keeps one entry per CDR3 protein. The table has about 1.5 million distinct CDR3 sequences, around 42% seen once. This CDR3 has 16 amino acids. CDR1 and CDR2 (germline): SNHLY, FYNNEI. In regard to this clonotype: At one of its ends the junction is not consistent with the germline gene, which may arise from a read error.

The sequence was obtained from a woman between 18 and 29 years old in good health. The chain employs TRBV2 and TRBJ2-3, with TRBD1 as a possible D gene (5 bases). What was sequenced was blood. CDR3 protein: CASSDTSADPTGTQYF. CDR3 nucleotide sequence: TGTGCCAGCAGCGATACCTCCGCGGACCCCACAGGTACGCAGTATTTT. The full variable domain, rest sourced from reference TRBV2 and TRBJ2-3, is EPEVTQTPSHQVTQMGQEVILRCVPISNHLYFYWYRQILGQKVEFLVSFYNNEISEKSEIFDDQFSVERPDGSNFTLKIRSTKLEDSAMYFCASSDTSADPTGTQYFGPGTRLTVL.